The 16 T cell receptor beta chains listed next were all sequenced from one sample in a study of blood T cell repertoires in COVID-19. Assay: immunoSEQ multiplex PCR; the TCRdb copy retains only in-frame clones and omits some. The table lists approximately 70,000 clones, 91% of them singletons. The sequenced sample consisted of peripheral blood. The receptors were gathered from a man aged 40-49 years with COVID-19, enrolled during active disease.

V and J are TRBV10-2 and TRBJ2-4; 10 bases line up with TRBD1. The germline V gene encodes CDR1 WSHSY and CDR2 SAAADI. V was clipped by 3 bases and J by 5 bases; unmatched bases: 1. The CDR3 runs 14 residues. The CDR3 sequence: CASSDGQGENIQYF. The CDR3 coding sequence is TGCGCCAGCAGTGATGGACAGGGGGAAAACATTCAGTACTTC.

V usage is TRBV7-9 and J usage is TRBJ1-1; perhaps TRBD1 as D (6 bases). The germline V and J ends were trimmed by 5 bases and 3 bases, with 16 bases remaining between them. The length of the CDR3 is 15 residues. From germline, CDR1 is SEHNR and CDR2 FQNEAQ (reference sequence). The CDR3 nucleotides read TGTGCCAGCAGCCCCACCGGGACACCTTACACTGAAGCTTTCTTT. Protein product: CASSPTGTPYTEAFF.

This clone was observed once. The rearrangement joins TRBV20-1 to TRBJ1-1; no clear D gene. The V end was cut by 3 bases, the J end by 2 bases, with 13 bases between. The CDR3 covers 14 residues. Germline assignment: CDR1 DFQATT and CDR2 SNEGSKA (reference sequence). In DNA form, the CDR3 reads TGCAGTGCTAGTAAAGCGGGCGTTAACACTGAAGCTTTCTTT. This gives the protein CSASKAGVNTEAFF.

The chain joins TRBV19 to TRBJ1-3; a weak D match, TRBD1 (5 bases). This CDR3 region has 14 residues. V was clipped by 8 bases and J by 4 bases, with 15 bases between them. The germline CDR1 and CDR2 sequences are LNHDA and SQIVND (reference sequence). The CDR3 region is CASSKGAAGNTIYF. CDR3 sequence (DNA): TGTGCCAGTTCAAAAGGGGCGGCGGGAAACACCATATATTTT.

In DNA, the CDR3 is TGCGCCAGCAGCTTTAGCGGGGGGGAAGCAGATACGCAGTATTTT. Residues: CASSFSGGEADTQYF. This chain connects TRBV5-1 to TRBJ2-3; 11 nucleotides line up with TRBD2. Trimming cost V 2 bases and J 4 bases; bases outside gene matches: 3. The germline V gene has CDR1 SGHRS and CDR2 YFSETQ. The CDR3 length is 15 residues.

The V call is TRBV2, the J call TRBJ2-5; the D gene is possibly TRBD1 (5 bases). From germline, CDR1 is SNHLY and CDR2 FYNNEI. V was pared by 7 bases and J by 5 bases, with 17 bases between. CDR3 length: 14 residues. The CDR3 here is CASNDRSTAETQYF. The DNA for the CDR3 is TGTGCCAGCAATGATAGGTCGACAGCGGAGACCCAGTACTTC.

This clone was recorded only once. The rearrangement uses TRBV7-9 and TRBJ1-2; no clear D gene. V was trimmed by 5 bases and J by 10 bases, leaving 17 bases between them. This CDR3 comprises 13 residues. CDR1 is SEHNR, CDR2 FQNEAQ, per germline (reference sequence). The CDR3 loop reads CASSPDRGMNYTF. CDR3 DNA sequence: TGTGCCAGCAGCCCCGATCGAGGAATGAACTACACCTTC.

CDR3 protein: CASSRRLTGGPGTDTQYF. The CDR3 nucleotides are TGCGCCAGCAGCCGACGACTGACCGGGGGACCCGGCACAGATACGCAGTATTTT. The chain is built from TRBV5-1 and TRBJ2-3, with D possibly matching TRBD2 (6 bases). Germline CDR1 reads SGHRS; CDR2 reads YFSETQ. CDR3 length equals 18 residues. V gave up 4 bases and J gave up 1 base, with 22 bases separating them.

Written as DNA, the CDR3 is TGTGCCACCAGCAGAGAAAGCGGGGGCTCTGAAAAACTGTTTTTT. Its protein is CATSRESGGSEKLFF. The chain carries TRBV15 and TRBJ1-4, with a possible D match to TRBD1 (6 bases). V gave up 0 bases and J gave up 7 bases, with 12 bases separating them. Germline V gene sequence: CDR1 LNHNV, CDR2 YYDKDF (reference sequence). This CDR3 spans 15 amino acids.

The rearrangement joins TRBV5-1 to TRBJ2-1; TRBD2 aligns across 8 bases. Germline CDR1 reads SGHRS; CDR2 reads YFSETQ. This CDR3 is 14 amino acids long. The V gene end was trimmed by 4 bases and the J gene end by 9 bases; junction bases not matched to a gene: 9. CDR3 nucleotides: TGCGCCAGCAGCGAGGGACTAGGGGATGGTGAGCAGTTCTTC. Its protein product is CASSEGLGDGEQFF. Full variable domain (outside the CDR3, taken from reference TRBV5-1 and TRBJ2-1): KAGVTQTPRYLIKTRGQQVTLSCSPISGHRSVSWYQQTPGQGLQFLFEYFSETQRNKGNFPGRFSGRQFSNSRSEMNVSTLELGDSALYLCASSEGLGDGEQFFGPGTRLTVL.

This clone occurred once. This chain joins TRBV3-1 (or the pseudogene TRBV3-2) and TRBJ2-3; TRBD2 agrees at 10 bases. The germline CDR1 and CDR2 sequences are LGHDT and YNNKEL (reference sequence). The CDR3 spans 15 residues. Losses at the gene ends were 6 bases for V and 2 bases for J; bases not matched to a gene: 5. The CDR3 sequence is CASSLSGGTTDTQYF. The CDR3 DNA reads TGTGCCAGCAGTCTTAGCGGGGGGACCACAGATACGCAGTATTTT.

V and J are TRBV6-1 and TRBJ1-4; D uncertain. The CDR3 has 14 amino acids. Trimming removed 2 bases from V and 7 bases from J, with 11 bases in between. CDR1 MNHNS and CDR2 SASEGT come from the germline V gene. CDR3 coding DNA: TGTGCCAGCAGTGAAACAAGGAGCGGTGAAAAACTGTTTTTT. Translating gives CASSETRSGEKLFF.

The J gene is TRBJ2-1, the V gene TRBV2, with 10 bases that match TRBD1. The CDR3 is 14 residues long. Germline values: CDR1 SNHLY, CDR2 FYNNEI. V gave up 7 bases and J gave up 6 bases; unmatched junction bases: 6. CDR3 nucleotides: TGTGCCAGCAACCCGGACAGGGGGGGCAATGAGCAGTTCTTC. It translates to CASNPDRGGNEQFF.

V usage is TRBV19 and J usage is TRBJ2-2; 8 bases are shared with TRBD1. This CDR3 comprises 16 residues. Germline V gene data show CDR1 as LNHDA and CDR2 as SQIVND (reference sequence). V dropped 4 bases and J dropped 6; count of bases not matched to a gene: 10. The CDR3 reads CASSNAGQGLAGELFF. The CDR3 bases are TGTGCCAGTAGTAACGCCGGACAGGGTCTCGCCGGGGAGCTGTTTTTT.

This chain joins TRBV3-1 (or the pseudogene TRBV3-2) and TRBJ2-3; D not certain. The V end was cut by 1 base, the J end by 2 bases, with 10 bases between. Germline values: CDR1 LGHDT, CDR2 YNNKEL (reference sequence). This CDR3 is 15 amino acids long. This CDR3 is CASSQVSRNTDTQYF. CDR3 DNA: TGTGCCAGCAGCCAAGTCAGCAGGAACACAGATACGCAGTATTTT.

This clone came up a few times. The chain combines TRBV21-1 with TRBJ1-4; whether TRBD1, the table's D call, matches the DNA was not checked. TRBV21-1 is given as a pseudogene. The CDR3 runs 12 residues. CDR3 sequence (DNA): TGTGCCAGCAGCAAAGATGAGGACAGGTTAAGTTTT. It encodes CASSKDEDRLSF.